These 24 T cell receptor beta chains came from one sample sequenced in a study of cytomegalovirus exposure and HLA in healthy donors. The primer mix had 60 Vbeta and 13 Jbeta primers. Using immunoSEQ multiplex PCR, the repertoire was profiled, and TCRdb retains in-frame clones only, with some absent. The sample yields approximately 140,000 clones, about four fifths seen once. Sequences were obtained from PBMCs. The source is a man in his thirties or forties in good health and CMV-seronegative.

Written as DNA, the CDR3 is TGTGCCAGCTCACCAAGCAGCCGGGGCTACGAGCAGTACTTC. Translation: CASSPSSRGYEQYF. V usage is TRBV18 and J usage is TRBJ2-7; D might be TRBD2 (5 bases). The CDR3 is 14 residues long. V was shortened by 2 bases and J by 3 bases, with 11 bases between the two germline ends. CDR1 and CDR2 (germline): KGHSH, LQKENI.

This chain links TRBV5-1 with TRBJ1-2; D might be TRBD1 (6 bases). This CDR3 has 13 residues. Germline CDR1 reads SGHRS; CDR2 reads YFSETQ. The ends were cut back, 3 bases at V and 2 bases at J, with 8 bases in the middle. The chain's CDR3 is CASSSTGNYGYTF. The DNA of the CDR3 is TGCGCCAGCAGCTCCACAGGGAACTATGGCTACACCTTC.

V gene TRBV18 combines with J gene TRBJ1-1; D call uncertain. V lost 3 bases and J 7 bases, leaving 12 bases between the germline ends. The germline V gene has CDR1 KGHSH and CDR2 LQKENI. This CDR3 contains 13 residues. CDR3 region: CASSPGEGYEAFF. In nucleotides, the CDR3 is TGTGCCAGCTCACCCGGGGAGGGATATGAAGCTTTCTTT.

This rearrangement joins TRBV29-1 to TRBJ1-1, with 8 positions matching TRBD1. The CDR3 is 13 amino acids. CDR1 and CDR2 from the germline V gene are SQVTM and ANQGSEA. V was pared by 7 bases and J by 0 bases, with 4 bases of the junction left unmatched. CDR3 coding DNA: TGCAGCGATCGGACAGGGATGAACACTGAAGCTTTCTTT. Translated, it gives CSDRTGMNTEAFF.

The rearrangement joins TRBV7-8 to TRBJ1-1, with no clear D. Trimming took off 1 base at V and 4 bases at J, with 10 bases between the two ends. Germline loops: CDR1 SGHVS, CDR2 FQNEAQ. This CDR3 region has 14 residues. As DNA, the CDR3 is TGTGCCAGCAGCTTAGTCGTCCACGGCACTGAAGCTTTCTTT. Translating it yields CASSLVVHGTEAFF.

The chain carries TRBV4-2 and TRBJ2-1; D may be TRBD2 (5 bases). Germline V gene lookup returns CDR1 LGHNA and CDR2 YNFKEQ. The CDR3 is 16 amino acids. The germline V and J ends were trimmed by 2 bases and 0 bases, with 11 bases remaining between them. The CDR3 protein is CASSQSLGSSYNEQFF. The CDR3 bases are TGTGCCAGCAGCCAATCACTGGGGAGCTCCTACAATGAGCAGTTCTTC.

The V gene is TRBV7-2, the J gene TRBJ2-3, with 8 bases that match TRBD2. Germline trimming cut 4 bases from V and 2 bases from J; bases unmatched to any gene: 5. This CDR3 has 15 amino acids. Germline CDR1 SGHTA, CDR2 FQGNSA. CDR3 sequence: CASSSTSGFTDTQYF. In DNA, the CDR3 is TGTGCCAGCAGCTCCACTAGCGGTTTCACAGATACGCAGTATTTT.

The chain uses TRBV7-3 and TRBJ1-1; possible D gene TRBD1, 6 bases. The germline V and J ends were trimmed by 6 bases and 4 bases, with 12 bases remaining between them. Germline V gene data show CDR1 as SGHTA and CDR2 as FQGTGA. The CDR3 covers 13 residues. The CDR3 bases are TGTGCCAGCAGTAGCCGGGGGGCCACTGAAGCTTTCTTT. The encoded protein is CASSSRGATEAFF.

This clone is a singleton in its sample. The chain employs TRBV19 and TRBJ2-7, with D perhaps matching TRBD2 (6 bases). Germline CDR1 LNHDA, CDR2 SQIVND (reference sequence). Trimming took 10 bases from V and 4 from J, leaving 23 bases between them. CDR3 length equals 15 residues. The CDR3 region has the DNA TGTGCCACCCGTATCGTGGGAGCGGGCATGTACGAGCAGTACTTC. It encodes CATRIVGAGMYEQYF.

J is TRBJ2-7 and V is TRBV27, with 9 bases that match TRBD1. The J segment lost 1 base and the V segment lost 4 bases, leaving 2 bases of the junction unmatched. The CDR3 has 14 residues. Germline loops: CDR1 MNHEY, CDR2 SMNVEV (reference sequence). The CDR3 DNA reads TGTGCCAGCAGTTCGGACAGGGGATCCTACGAGCAGTACTTC. The encoded protein is CASSSDRGSYEQYF.

This rearrangement joins TRBV5-4 to TRBJ2-3; 14 nucleotides line up with TRBD2. With 0 bases clipped from V and 2 bases from J, the junction kept 5 bases outside the gene matches. The CDR3 length is 18 residues. CDR1 is SGHNT, CDR2 YYREEE, per germline (reference sequence). The CDR3 loop reads CASSLGLAGGPNTDTQYF. The CDR3 DNA reads as TGTGCCAGCAGCTTGGGACTAGCGGGAGGGCCTAACACAGATACGCAGTATTTT.

The chain has TRBV25-1 and TRBJ2-1; D unresolved. With 3 bases removed from V and 7 bases from J, the gap between germline ends came to 13 bases. Germline CDR1 reads MGHDK; CDR2 reads SYGVNS. CDR3 length: 14 amino acids. CDR3 coding DNA: TGTGCCAGCAGTGATCCCAGACAAAGTAATGAGCAGTTCTTC. Translated, it gives CASSDPRQSNEQFF.

The gene calls are TRBV9 and TRBJ2-7; 11 nucleotides line up with TRBD1. Trimming at V came to 4 bases and at J to 0 bases, leaving 9 bases not matched to a gene. CDR3 length: 17 amino acids. CDR1 is SGDLS and CDR2 is YYNGEE in the germline V gene. The CDR3 loop reads CASSPNSGQGVSYEQYF. In nucleotides, the CDR3 is TGTGCCAGCAGCCCTAACTCGGGACAGGGGGTCTCCTACGAGCAGTACTTC.

This chain joins TRBV7-6 and TRBJ1-4; D remains ambiguous. Between the trimmed V and J ends, which lost 4 bases and 7 bases, there was a span of 13 bases. The CDR3 covers 14 residues. The V gene's germline CDR1 is SGHVS and CDR2 FNYEAQ. This CDR3 is CASSSYEGGEKLFF. DNA of the CDR3: TGTGCCAGCAGCTCATATGAGGGCGGTGAAAAACTGTTTTTT.

This clone occurred a few times. The chain employs TRBV5-1 and TRBJ1-1; 8 nucleotides agree with TRBD1. Germline lookup yields CDR1 SGHRS and CDR2 YFSETQ. The CDR3 contains 15 residues. The J segment lost 0 bases and the V segment lost 4 bases, leaving 5 bases of the junction unmatched. The CDR3 DNA reads TGCGCCAGCAGCACCCGACAGGGGATGAACACTGAAGCTTTCTTT. This sequence encodes CASSTRQGMNTEAFF.

The CDR3 reads CASSLFSGTVNQPQHF. The CDR3 DNA sequence: TGTGCCAGCAGCCTCTTTTCGGGGACAGTCAATCAGCCCCAGCATTTT. The chain uses TRBV7-2 and TRBJ1-5, with 7 nucleotides matching TRBD1. The CDR3 runs to 16 residues. Germline-derived CDR1 and CDR2 are SGHTA and FQGNSA. The V gene end was trimmed by 5 bases and the J gene end by 3 bases; junction bases not matched to a gene: 10.

The rearrangement uses TRBV19 and TRBJ1-2; possibly TRBD1 for D (5 bases). Germline V CDR1 and CDR2: LNHDA, SQIVND (reference sequence). V lost 5 bases to trimming and J lost 3 bases, with 13 bases between them. The CDR3 extends over 14 amino acids. CDR3 nucleotides: TGTGCCAGTAGTTCAATACAGGAGTACTATGGCTACACCTTC. It yields the protein CASSSIQEYYGYTF. Complete variable domain (other parts from reference TRBV19 and TRBJ1-2): DGGITQSPKYLFRKEGQNVTLSCEQNLNHDAMYWYRQDPGQGLRLIYYSQIVNDFQKGDIAEGYSVSREKKESFPLTVTSAQKNPTAFYLCASSSIQEYYGYTFGSGTRLTVV.

This chain joins TRBV6-5 and TRBJ2-2, with 7 bases fitting TRBD1. V shed 5 bases, J shed 4 bases, and the junction held 7 bases outside the gene matches. The CDR3 runs to 15 residues. In germline, CDR1 is MNHEY, CDR2 SVGAGI. Here the CDR3 reads CASSMGQSVTGELFF. CDR3 nucleotide sequence: TGTGCCAGCAGTATGGGACAGAGTGTCACCGGGGAGCTGTTTTTT.

J is TRBJ2-7 and V is TRBV2, with D maybe TRBD1 (6 bases). This CDR3 comprises 14 residues. From germline, CDR1 is SNHLY and CDR2 FYNNEI. Trimming stripped 6 bases from V and 6 bases from J, with 18 bases between. As DNA, the CDR3 is TGTGCCAGCAGGTCGGACAGACCCCTTCTCGAGCAGTACTTC. This encodes CASRSDRPLLEQYF.

The rearrangement joins TRBV6-1 to TRBJ1-2; possible D gene TRBD1, 5 bases. Trimming took off 4 bases at V and 0 bases at J, with 15 bases between the two ends. This CDR3 is built from 16 residues. Germline-derived CDR1 and CDR2 are MNHNS and SASEGT. The CDR3 sequence is CASSAQGSLTNYGYTF. The CDR3 region has the DNA TGTGCCAGCAGTGCGCAGGGTTCCCTTACTAACTATGGCTACACCTTC.

This chain joins TRBV5-6 and TRBJ2-7; possibly TRBD1 for D (6 bases). The germline CDR1 and CDR2 sequences are SGHDT and YYEEEE. The CDR3 extends over 13 amino acids. V lost 3 bases, J lost 2 bases, and 9 bases lay in between. CDR3 in amino acids: CASSSGTTYEQYF. In DNA form, the CDR3 reads TGTGCCAGCAGCTCCGGGACAACCTACGAGCAGTACTTC.

The rearrangement joins TRBV23-1 to TRBJ1-5; D gene unclear. TRBV23-1 is known as an ORF, though its function is uncertain. The CDR3 extends over 17 amino acids. The germline V and J ends were trimmed by 11 bases and 0 bases, with 23 bases remaining between them. The CDR3 DNA follows: TGCGCCGCCCGCCGGGTCGGAGAGAGGTATAGCAATCAGCCCCAGCATTTT. Protein sequence: CAARRVGERYSNQPQHF.

The chain uses TRBV5-1 and TRBJ2-7; D is ambiguous. Germline values: CDR1 SGHRS, CDR2 YFSETQ. Trimming removed 2 bases at V and 2 bases at J, with 14 bases between. CDR3 size: 15 residues. This CDR3 reads CASSFSHNPAYEQYF. CDR3 in DNA: TGCGCCAGCAGCTTTTCCCACAACCCAGCCTACGAGCAGTACTTC.

The CDR3 coding sequence is TGTGCCAGCAGCGCGACCACAGGGCACACCACAGATACGCAGTATTTT. It yields the protein CASSATTGHTTDTQYF. This chain links TRBV9 with TRBJ2-3; a weak D match, TRBD1 (6 bases). The CDR3 runs to 16 residues. Germline values: CDR1 SGDLS, CDR2 YYNGEE. Trimming removed 3 bases from V and 2 bases from J, with 16 bases in between.